One and the same sample provided the 19 T cell receptor beta chains below, sequenced in a study of blood T cell repertoires in COVID-19. TCRdb keeps only in-frame clones here, not all; method: immunoSEQ multiplex PCR. The repertoire holds about 670,000 clones, with more than 80% as singletons. Sequenced: peripheral blood. The receptor set was obtained from a woman between 18 and 29 years old with acute or convalescent COVID-19.

This clone was counted a single time. The CDR3 sequence is CASGTSAGYQETQYF. CDR3 DNA: TGTGCTAGTGGGACTTCGGCGGGTTACCAAGAGACCCAGTACTTC. The chain combines TRBV12-5 with TRBJ2-5; D may be TRBD2 (5 bases). V was pared by 6 bases and J by 0 bases, with 14 bases between. The V gene's germline CDR1 is LGHNT and CDR2 FRNRAP. The CDR3 contains 15 residues.

The V and J genes are TRBV6-2 or TRBV6-3 and TRBJ1-2; D is unclear. This CDR3 has 13 residues. Trimming removed 3 bases at V and 7 bases at J, with 12 bases between. CDR1 is MNHEY, CDR2 SVGEGT, per germline. The CDR3: CASSYPGSSGYTF. CDR3 nucleotides: TGTGCCAGCAGTTATCCGGGGTCCTCTGGCTACACCTTC.

V gene TRBV25-1 combines with J gene TRBJ1-2; 9 bases agree with TRBD1. This CDR3 spans 15 amino acids. Germline V gene sequence: CDR1 MGHDK, CDR2 SYGVNS. After removal of 1 base from V and 5 bases from J, the junction contained 5 bases not matched to a gene. In nucleotides, the CDR3 is TGTGCCAGCAGTGAATGGGGACAGGGTGGATATGGCTACACCTTC. Its protein is CASSEWGQGGYGYTF.

The rearrangement links TRBV6-5 to TRBJ1-6; D might be TRBD1 (6 bases). V gave up 0 bases and J gave up 13 bases, with 13 bases separating them. The CDR3 consists of 14 residues. From germline, CDR1 is MNHEY and CDR2 SVGAGI. The CDR3 sequence: CASSYSRGGAPLHF. The CDR3 nucleotides are TGTGCCAGCAGTTACTCGAGGGGGGGGGCTCCCCTCCACTTT.

The chain carries TRBV11-1 and TRBJ1-1, with 9 nucleotides matching TRBD1. The length of the CDR3 is 14 residues. Germline-derived CDR1 and CDR2 are SGHAT and FQDESV (reference sequence). Trimming took 0 bases from V and 5 from J; bases not matched to a gene: 1. CDR3 coding DNA: TGTGCCAGCAGCTTAGCGGGACAGGGAACTGAAGCTTTCTTT. It encodes CASSLAGQGTEAFF.

The genes are TRBV19 and TRBJ1-6, with TRBD1 as a possible D gene (6 bases). CDR1 LNHDA and CDR2 SQIVND come from the germline V gene (reference sequence). CDR3 length: 14 residues. V lost 6 bases and J lost 8, with 14 bases in between. In nucleotides, the CDR3 is TGTGCCAGTAGGCCAAAGGGGGTCGATTCACCCCTCCACTTT. Its protein product is CASRPKGVDSPLHF.

The V and J genes are TRBV7-8 and TRBJ1-1, with a possible D match to TRBD1 (5 bases). Germline CDR1 SGHVS, CDR2 FQNEAQ. The length of the CDR3 is 15 residues. The V end was cut by 3 bases, the J end by 1 base, with 12 bases between. The DNA for the CDR3 is TGTGCCAGCAGCTTGCGGGGGTGGGGGAACACTGAAGCTTTCTTT. Protein: CASSLRGWGNTEAFF. Combining the CDR3 with reference TRBV7-8 and TRBJ1-1 gives the whole variable domain GAGVSQSPRYKVAKRGQDVALRCDPISGHVSLFWYQQALGQGPEFLTYFQNEAQLDKSGLPSDRFFAERPEGSVSTLKIQRTQQEDSAVYLCASSLRGWGNTEAFFGQGTRLTVV.

V gene TRBV19 combines with J gene TRBJ2-7; D possibly corresponds to TRBD1 (5 bases). Germline assignment: CDR1 LNHDA and CDR2 SQIVND (reference sequence). V lost 7 bases to trimming and J lost 1 base, with 11 bases between them. The CDR3 covers 13 residues. The CDR3 nucleotides are TGTGCCAGTAAGGGGTCACTTTCCTACGAGCAGTACTTC. Protein product: CASKGSLSYEQYF. Supplemented by reference TRBV19 and TRBJ2-7, the full variable domain reads DGGITQSPKYLFRKEGQNVTLSCEQNLNHDAMYWYRQDPGQGLRLIYYSQIVNDFQKGDIAEGYSVSREKKESFPLTVTSAQKNPTAFYLCASKGSLSYEQYFGPGTRLTVT.

This chain uses TRBV15 with TRBJ2-1, with D possibly being TRBD1 (5 bases). CDR3 length: 11 residues. V dropped 9 bases and J dropped 4 bases, with 7 bases sitting between them. Per germline, CDR1 LNHNV and CDR2 YYDKDF (reference sequence). CDR3 nucleotide sequence: TGTGCCACGAGACAGTACAATGAGCAGTTCTTC. This gives the protein CATRQYNEQFF.

Written as DNA, the CDR3 is TGTGCCAGCAGCTGGGGGACTACTGAAGCTTTCTTT. Residues: CASSWGTTEAFF. V gene TRBV5-6 combines with J gene TRBJ1-1, with TRBD1 as a possible D gene (5 bases). V was shortened by 3 bases and J by 5 bases, with 8 bases between the two germline ends. The CDR3 has 12 residues. Per germline, CDR1 SGHDT and CDR2 YYEEEE.

This chain links TRBV19 with TRBJ1-2; no firm D call. The V end was cut by 1 base, the J end by 1 base, with 7 bases between. The CDR3 has 14 amino acids. CDR1 is LNHDA and CDR2 is SQIVND in the germline V gene (reference sequence). The CDR3, as DNA: TGTGCCAGTAGTATAGTGGGCAGTAACTATGGCTACACCTTC. The encoded protein is CASSIVGSNYGYTF.

This clone was picked up one time. V gene TRBV28 combines with J gene TRBJ1-1, with D perhaps matching TRBD1 (6 bases). The germline V gene encodes CDR1 MDHEN and CDR2 SYDVKM. V was trimmed by 3 bases and J by 2 bases, leaving 13 bases between them. This CDR3 has 15 residues. CDR3 DNA: TGTGCCAGCAGTTTTCCAGGGGTGGTAAACACTGAAGCTTTCTTT. This encodes CASSFPGVVNTEAFF.

The chain employs TRBV28 and TRBJ1-5; D possibly corresponds to TRBD1 (6 bases). The length of the CDR3 is 17 residues. V was shortened by 6 bases and J by 4 bases, with 22 bases between the two germline ends. Germline CDR1 is MDHEN and CDR2 is SYDVKM. CDR3 sequence: CASSHRQDRNPNQPQHF. The CDR3 coding sequence is TGTGCCAGCAGCCACCGACAGGATAGAAACCCAAATCAGCCCCAGCATTTT.

The V and J genes are TRBV9 and TRBJ1-1, with TRBD1 matching over 9 bases. Germline CDR1 SGDLS, CDR2 YYNGEE. Trimming cost V 4 bases and J 6 bases; bases outside gene matches: 4. The CDR3 sequence is 13 residues long. In DNA, the CDR3 is TGTGCCAGCAGCCCCCGGGACAGGGCTGAAGCTTTCTTT. This translates into CASSPRDRAEAFF.

V is TRBV18 and J is TRBJ2-1, with 8 bases identical to TRBD2. The ends lost 3 bases at V and 7 bases at J; junction bases unmatched: 8. Germline V lookup: CDR1 KGHSH, CDR2 LQKENI. The CDR3 is made up of 15 amino acids. CDR3 in amino acids: CASSPGRGAPNEQFF. CDR3 bases: TGTGCCAGCTCACCGGGGCGGGGGGCACCGAATGAGCAGTTCTTC.

As DNA, the CDR3 is TGTGCCAGCAGTTCAGGGGTTAACACTGAAGCTTTCTTT. This codes for CASSSGVNTEAFF. The chain uses TRBV2 and TRBJ1-1; a weak D match, TRBD1 (6 bases). This CDR3 is built from 13 residues. Germline V gene data show CDR1 as SNHLY and CDR2 as FYNNEI. The V end lost 5 bases, the J end lost 2 bases, and 9 bases lay between the germline ends.

V and J are TRBV7-3 and TRBJ1-2; D not certain. Germline V gene sequence: CDR1 SGHTA, CDR2 FQGTGA. The CDR3 covers 14 residues. Deletions cut 5 bases from V and 7 bases from J, with 17 bases between. CDR3 in amino acids: CASSQDGGWGGYTF. The CDR3 nucleotides read TGTGCCAGCAGCCAGGACGGAGGTTGGGGTGGCTACACCTTC. Filled out from reference TRBV7-3 and TRBJ1-2, the complete variable domain reads GAGVSQTPSNKVTEKGKYVELRCDPISGHTALYWYRQSLGQGPEFLIYFQGTGAADDSGLPNDRFFAVRPEGSVSTLKIQRTERGDSAVYLCASSQDGGWGGYTFGSGTRLTVV.

J is TRBJ2-3 and V is TRBV7-9; TRBD1 matches 7 bases. CDR1 and CDR2 from the germline V gene are SEHNR and FQNEAQ (reference sequence). The ends lost 4 bases at V and 2 bases at J; junction bases unmatched: 12. The CDR3 is made up of 17 amino acids. CDR3 DNA sequence: TGTGCCAGCAGCTCCCACAGGGGTGCCACCTTCACAGATACGCAGTATTTT. It encodes CASSSHRGATFTDTQYF.

This rearrangement joins TRBV6-5 to TRBJ1-2; 7 nucleotides agree with TRBD1. The CDR3 totals 15 residues. Germline CDR1 and CDR2: MNHEY and SVGAGI. After removal of 0 bases from V and 2 bases from J, the junction contained 3 bases not matched to a gene. CDR3 sequence reads: CASSYSGQLNYGYTF. CDR3 nucleotide sequence: TGTGCCAGCAGTTACTCGGGACAGCTAAACTATGGCTACACCTTC.